This passage covers 2 T cell receptor beta chains from one sample sequenced in a study of persistence of HIV-infected CD4 T cells. Stimulation used around 10 ug/mL lysate from CMV-infected fibroblasts. Memory cells lacking CD40L and CD69 with high CD45RO were sorted. For these TCRs, the target antigens are not known. Sequencing used immunoSEQ version 4 in survey mode. Assay used: immunoSEQ multiplex PCR; TCRdb lists only in-frame clones, some missing. Of roughly 35,000 clones in the sample, 75% to 90% were seen once. The source was CD4+ T cells sorted from PBMCs after 18-hour stimulation, collected from a patient who received antiretroviral therapy. All receptors derive from an adult man with HIV who was CMV-seropositive.

This clone was seen a few times. Here the CDR3 reads CASRRQGPGELFF. CDR3 nucleotides: TGTGCCAGCAGAAGACAGGGTCCCGGGGAGCTGTTTTTT. This chain joins TRBV12-3 or TRBV12-4 and TRBJ2-2; TRBD1 agrees at 7 bases. The CDR3 loop spans 13 amino acids. V shed 6 bases, J shed 6 bases, and the junction held 4 bases outside the gene matches.

This clone has a handful of counts. The genes are TRBV7-9 and TRBJ1-1, with 7 bases matching TRBD1. CDR1 and CDR2 (germline): SEHNR, FQNEAQ (reference sequence). This CDR3 spans 12 amino acids. V was pared by 11 bases and J by 2 bases, with 5 bases of the junction left unmatched. The CDR3 sequence: CAEDRLNTEAFF. CDR3 nucleotides: TGTGCCGAGGACAGGTTAAACACTGAAGCTTTCTTT. The full variable domain, its missing parts supplied by reference TRBV7-9 and TRBJ1-1, is DTGVSQNPRHKITKRGQNVTFRCDPISEHNRLYWYRQTLGQGPEFLTYFQNEAQLEKSRLLSDRFSAERPKGSFSTLEIQRTEQGDSAMYLCAEDRLNTEAFFGQGTRLTVV.